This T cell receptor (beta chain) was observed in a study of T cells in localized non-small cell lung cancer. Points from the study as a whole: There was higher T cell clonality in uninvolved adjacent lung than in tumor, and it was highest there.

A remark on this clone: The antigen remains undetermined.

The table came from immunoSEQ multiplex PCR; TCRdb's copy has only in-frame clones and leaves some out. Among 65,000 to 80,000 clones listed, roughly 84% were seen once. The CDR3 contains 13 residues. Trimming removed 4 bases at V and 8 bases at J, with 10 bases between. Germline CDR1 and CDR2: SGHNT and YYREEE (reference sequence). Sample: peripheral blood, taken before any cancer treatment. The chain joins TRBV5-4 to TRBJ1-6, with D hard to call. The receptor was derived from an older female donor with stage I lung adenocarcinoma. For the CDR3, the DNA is TGTGCCAGCAGCCTAGAGATGGATTCACCCCTCCACTTT. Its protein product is CASSLEMDSPLHF. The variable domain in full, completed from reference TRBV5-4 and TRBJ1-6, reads ETGVTQSPTHLIKTRGQQVTLRCSSQSGHNTVSWYQQALGQGPQFIFQYYREEENGRGNFPPRFSGLQFPNYSSELNVNALELDDSALYLCASSLEMDSPLHFGNGTRLTVT.